The following is a T cell receptor (beta chain) sequence with its context. Its antigen remains unidentified. These data originate in a study of T cell repertoires in cytomegalovirus infection. Study-level background: Based on public TCR beta signatures, there were indications of CMV infection and of a matching HLA type.

The V gene's germline CDR1 is KGHDR and CDR2 SFDVKD. CDR3 size: 16 residues. The junction had 11 bases not matched to a gene; V was cut back by 6 bases and J by 5 bases. Findings of the study overall: Cumulative frequency (of public TCR beta family members) identified carriers of CMV plus the relevant HLA.

TCRdb ran MiXCR on the reads and lists one entry per CDR3 protein. The sample records 45,000 to 55,000 distinct CDR3 sequences, around 21% being singletons. This sequence originates from a human donor in good health (CMV status not recorded). Some clones in this sample may be carry-over from other donors' samples. Sequenced material: CD8+ T cells from cultured PBMCs, taken from culture after CMV antigen stimulation. The V gene is TRBV24-1, the J gene TRBJ2-5; 10 bases map to TRBD2. DNA of the CDR3: TGTGCCACCAGTTCGGCGAGCGGGGGGGCCGTGGAGACCCAGTACTTC. It codes for CATSSASGGAVETQYF.